These 9 T cell receptor beta chains were sequenced from one sample in a study of blood T cell repertoires in COVID-19. The data were produced by immunoSEQ multiplex PCR, yet TCRdb's version contains in-frame clones alone and is incomplete. The sample consists of 200,000 to 250,000 clones, around 84% of them appearing once. The source material was peripheral blood. The source is a man aged 25-45 years with active or convalescent COVID-19.

The chain recombines TRBV3-1 (or the pseudogene TRBV3-2) with TRBJ2-5; 8 bases are a match to TRBD2. Germline V gene data show CDR1 as LGHDT and CDR2 as YNNKEL (reference sequence). J was trimmed by 3 bases and V by 2 bases; bases with no gene match: 14. The CDR3 covers 18 residues. The CDR3: CASSQPSGRGVPKETQYF. CDR3 DNA sequence: TGTGCCAGCAGCCAACCTTCGGGGCGGGGGGTCCCCAAAGAGACCCAGTACTTC.

The gene calls are TRBV21-1 and TRBJ2-1; the listed D gene, TRBD1, was not tested against the DNA. TRBV21-1 is annotated as a pseudogene. The CDR3 loop spans 17 amino acids. The CDR3 nucleotides are TGTGCCAGTGGGGGCCTTTCCAGGGGGCCTAAATACAATGAGCAGTTCTTC. This translates into CASGGLSRGPKYNEQFF.

The rearrangement links TRBV19 to TRBJ2-7; a possible D gene is TRBD1 (5 bases). The V and J ends lost 1 base and 2 bases respectively, with 9 bases between them. In germline, CDR1 is LNHDA, CDR2 SQIVND (reference sequence). The CDR3 sequence is 14 residues long. The CDR3 reads CASSIGQQAYEQYF. In nucleotides, the CDR3 is TGTGCCAGTAGTATAGGGCAACAGGCCTACGAGCAGTACTTC.

This clone turned up a few times. V usage is TRBV7-2 and J usage is TRBJ2-7; possible D gene TRBD1, 5 bases. This CDR3 region has 15 residues. V lost 5 bases, J lost 0 bases, and 14 bases lay in between. Germline V gene data show CDR1 as SGHTA and CDR2 as FQGNSA. This chain's CDR3 is CASSRDSRSSYEQYF. The CDR3 DNA reads as TGTGCCAGCAGCCGCGACAGTAGAAGCTCCTACGAGCAGTACTTC.

The genes are TRBV28 and TRBJ2-5, with D possibly TRBD2 on 6 matching bases. The ends were cut back, 9 bases at V and 5 bases at J, with 16 bases in the middle. This CDR3 has 13 residues. CDR1 is MDHEN and CDR2 is SYDVKM in the germline V gene. The CDR3 DNA is TGTGCCAGTTCTACTAGCCAGCCCGAGACCCAGTACTTC. Translated, it gives CASSTSQPETQYF.

This chain joins TRBV7-2 and TRBJ2-7; 7 bases align to TRBD1. The ends lost 3 bases at V and 5 bases at J; junction bases unmatched: 4. The length of the CDR3 is 13 residues. Germline assignment: CDR1 SGHTA and CDR2 FQGNSA. CDR3: CASSLADRDEQYF. CDR3 DNA sequence: TGTGCCAGCAGCTTGGCAGACAGGGACGAGCAGTACTTC.

This clone was observed once. The V call is TRBV19, the J call TRBJ2-3; TRBD2 matches at 16 bases. The CDR3 contains 18 residues. Germline trimming cut 3 bases from V and 0 bases from J; bases unmatched to any gene: 3. CDR1 and CDR2 from the germline V gene are LNHDA and SQIVND (reference sequence). CDR3 nucleotides: TGTGCCAGTAGTATCCGGGGACTAGCGGGGGGGAGCACAGATACGCAGTATTTT. Its translation is CASSIRGLAGGSTDTQYF.

This rearrangement joins TRBV3-1 (or the pseudogene TRBV3-2) to TRBJ2-7; D perhaps matches TRBD1 (5 bases). Between the trimmed V and J ends, which lost 4 bases and 1 base, there was a span of 11 bases. The CDR3 extends over 14 amino acids. Germline V gene data show CDR1 as LGHDT and CDR2 as YNNKEL (reference sequence). The CDR3 DNA reads as TGTGCCAGCAGCCCCGGACACCCGTCCTACGAGCAGTACTTC. It yields the protein CASSPGHPSYEQYF.

This chain connects TRBV19 to TRBJ2-1, with TRBD2 matching 7 bases. Germline CDR1 reads LNHDA; CDR2 reads SQIVND (reference sequence). With 7 bases clipped from V and 4 bases from J, the junction kept 7 bases outside the gene matches. CDR3 length equals 14 residues. CDR3 protein: CASTIAGIYNEQFF. CDR3 nucleotide sequence: TGTGCCAGTACGATAGCGGGCATATACAATGAGCAGTTCTTC.